This T cell receptor (beta chain) was sequenced in a study of T cell responses to AZD1222 COVID-19 vaccine. Study at large: Second-dose intervals near 4 or 12 weeks were combined.

The length of the CDR3 is 16 residues. The V end was cut by 3 bases, the J end by 0 bases, with 15 bases between. CDR1 and CDR2 (germline): ENHRY, SYGVKD. A word on this clone: What it binds is not known.

Profiling relied on immunoSEQ multiplex PCR, and the TCRdb table lists in-frame clones only, not all of them. Of some 120,000 clones listed, about 92% are singletons. Study-wide findings and caveats: Across spike, vaccine-associated CD4 TCRs were found, dominant at 160-218 and 743-854. The donor group comprised mostly white British people and more females; the analysis possibly underestimated clonal diversity.

This receptor was taken from an adult in good health. This sample comprised peripheral blood, obtained on day 0 of AZD1222 vaccination. V and J are TRBV10-3 and TRBJ2-7; the D is unclear. Here the CDR3 reads CAISEFKGRSSYEQYF. The CDR3 DNA reads TGTGCCATCAGTGAATTCAAGGGCCGGAGCTCCTACGAGCAGTACTTC.